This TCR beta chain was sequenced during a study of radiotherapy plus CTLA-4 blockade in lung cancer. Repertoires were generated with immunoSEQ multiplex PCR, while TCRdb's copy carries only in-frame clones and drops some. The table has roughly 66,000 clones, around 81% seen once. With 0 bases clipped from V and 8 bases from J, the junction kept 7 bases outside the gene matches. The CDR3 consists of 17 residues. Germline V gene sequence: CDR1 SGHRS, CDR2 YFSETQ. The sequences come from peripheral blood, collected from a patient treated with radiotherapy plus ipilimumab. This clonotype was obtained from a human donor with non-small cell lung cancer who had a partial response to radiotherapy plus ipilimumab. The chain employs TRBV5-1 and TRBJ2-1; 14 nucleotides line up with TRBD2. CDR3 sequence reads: CASSLARLAGGVDEQFF. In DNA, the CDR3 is TGCGCCAGCAGCTTGGCGAGACTAGCGGGAGGGGTGGATGAGCAGTTCTTC.